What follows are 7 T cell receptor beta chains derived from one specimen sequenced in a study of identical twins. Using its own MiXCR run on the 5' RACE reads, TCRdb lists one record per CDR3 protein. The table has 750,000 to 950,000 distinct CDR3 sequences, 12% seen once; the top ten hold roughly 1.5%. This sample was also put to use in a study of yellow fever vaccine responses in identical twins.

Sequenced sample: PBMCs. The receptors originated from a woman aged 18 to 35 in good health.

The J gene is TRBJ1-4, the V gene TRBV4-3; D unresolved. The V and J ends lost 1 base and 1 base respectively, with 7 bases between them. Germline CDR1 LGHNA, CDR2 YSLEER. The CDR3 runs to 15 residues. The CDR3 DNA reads TGCGCCAGCAGCCAAGGCCGGCTAACTAATGAAAAACTGTTTTTT. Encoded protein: CASSQGRLTNEKLFF.

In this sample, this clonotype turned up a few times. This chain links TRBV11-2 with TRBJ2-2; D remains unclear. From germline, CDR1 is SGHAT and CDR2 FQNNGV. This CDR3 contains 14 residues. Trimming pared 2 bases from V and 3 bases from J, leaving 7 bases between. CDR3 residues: CASSLFAYTGELFF. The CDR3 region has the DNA TGTGCCAGCAGCTTATTCGCTTACACCGGGGAGCTGTTTTTT.

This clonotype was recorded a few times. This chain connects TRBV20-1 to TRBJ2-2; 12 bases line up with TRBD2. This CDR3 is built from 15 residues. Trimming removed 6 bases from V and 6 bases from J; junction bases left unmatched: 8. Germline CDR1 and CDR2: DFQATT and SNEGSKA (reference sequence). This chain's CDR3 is CSARDLAGGAGELFF. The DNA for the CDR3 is TGCAGTGCAAGGGATCTAGCGGGAGGGGCCGGGGAGCTGTTTTTT.

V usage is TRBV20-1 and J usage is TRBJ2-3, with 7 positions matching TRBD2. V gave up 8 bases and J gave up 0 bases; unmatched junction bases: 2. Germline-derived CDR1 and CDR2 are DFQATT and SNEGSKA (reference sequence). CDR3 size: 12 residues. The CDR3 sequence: CSSGTSTDTQYF. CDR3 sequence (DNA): TGCAGTAGCGGGACTAGCACAGATACGCAGTATTTT.

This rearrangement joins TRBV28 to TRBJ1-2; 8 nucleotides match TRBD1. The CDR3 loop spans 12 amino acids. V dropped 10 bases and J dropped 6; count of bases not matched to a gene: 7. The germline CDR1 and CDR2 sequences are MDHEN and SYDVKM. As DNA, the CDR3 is TGTGCCACCGACAGGGGAGGCGATGGCTACACCTTC. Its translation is CATDRGGDGYTF.

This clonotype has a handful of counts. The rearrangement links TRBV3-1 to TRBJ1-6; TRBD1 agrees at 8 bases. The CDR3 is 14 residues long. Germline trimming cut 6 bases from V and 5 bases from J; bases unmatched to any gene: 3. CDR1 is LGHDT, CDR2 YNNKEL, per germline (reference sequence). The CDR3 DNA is TGTGCCAGCAGAATGGACAGGGATAATTCACCCCTCCACTTT. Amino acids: CASRMDRDNSPLHF.

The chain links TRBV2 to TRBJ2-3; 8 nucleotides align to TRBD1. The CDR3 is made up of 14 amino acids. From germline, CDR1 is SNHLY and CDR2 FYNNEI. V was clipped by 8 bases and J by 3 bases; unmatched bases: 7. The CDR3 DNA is TGTGCCAGCCAGAGACAGGGGCTAACAGATACGCAGTATTTT. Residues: CASQRQGLTDTQYF.